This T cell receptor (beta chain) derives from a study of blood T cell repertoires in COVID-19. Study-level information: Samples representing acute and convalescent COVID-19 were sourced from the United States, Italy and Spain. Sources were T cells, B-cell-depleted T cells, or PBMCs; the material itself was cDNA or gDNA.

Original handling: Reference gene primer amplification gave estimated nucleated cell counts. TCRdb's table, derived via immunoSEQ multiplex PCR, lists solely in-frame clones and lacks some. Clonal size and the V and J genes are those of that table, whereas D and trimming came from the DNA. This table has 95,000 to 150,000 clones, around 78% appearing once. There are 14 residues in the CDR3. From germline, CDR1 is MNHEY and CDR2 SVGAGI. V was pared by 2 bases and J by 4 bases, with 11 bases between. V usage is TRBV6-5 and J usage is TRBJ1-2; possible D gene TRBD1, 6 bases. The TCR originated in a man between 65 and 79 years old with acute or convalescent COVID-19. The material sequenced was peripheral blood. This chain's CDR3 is CASSYLRGPYGYTF. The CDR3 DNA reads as TGTGCCAGCAGTTACCTCAGGGGCCCCTATGGCTACACCTTC.